This T cell receptor beta chain originates from a study of T cells in Graves' hyperthyroidism and ophthalmopathy. Amplification of TCR beta CDR3 regions used RNA as the template. Using the HTBI primer set, a first-round RT-PCR was run on the TCR CDR3. TCRdb fed the multiplex PCR reads into MiXCR, producing one record per CDR3 protein. The top ten clones hold more than 25% of a sample with just under 750,000 distinct CDR3 sequences, approximately 40% of them seen once. With 0 bases clipped from V and 5 bases from J, the junction kept 18 bases outside the gene matches. Germline V gene data show CDR1 as LGHNT and CDR2 as FRNRAP. This CDR3 has 19 residues. Study-wide findings and caveats: Ophthalmopathy and stable hyperthyroidism were told apart by a 13 V-J model.

This clonotype has a handful of counts. Its target is unknown. Exclusion criteria comprised uncontrolled infection, other autoimmune disease, pregnancy or lactation. Isolation of PBMCs was performed on 10 ml fresh peripheral blood. The chain is built from TRBV12-5 and TRBJ2-7; TRBD2 matches at 8 bases. Sequencing was done on a sample of blood. This receptor was obtained from a woman aged 40 to 55 with Graves' hyperthyroidism. CDR3 sequence reads: CASGLVGPVGREAPHEQYF. CDR3 sequence (DNA): TGTGCTAGTGGTTTGGTAGGGCCTGTGGGGCGGGAGGCCCCCCACGAGCAGTACTTC.